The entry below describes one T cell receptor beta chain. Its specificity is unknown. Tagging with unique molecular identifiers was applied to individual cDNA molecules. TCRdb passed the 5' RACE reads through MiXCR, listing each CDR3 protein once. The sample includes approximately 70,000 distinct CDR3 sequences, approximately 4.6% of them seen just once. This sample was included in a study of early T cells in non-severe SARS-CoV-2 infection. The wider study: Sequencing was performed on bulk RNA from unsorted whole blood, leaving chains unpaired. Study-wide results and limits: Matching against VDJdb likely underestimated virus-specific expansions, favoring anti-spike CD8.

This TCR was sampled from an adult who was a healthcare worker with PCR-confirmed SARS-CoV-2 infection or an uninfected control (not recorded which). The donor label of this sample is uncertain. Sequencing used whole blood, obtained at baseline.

CDR3 sequence reads: CASRLSRTAAFF. The CDR3 DNA sequence: TGTGCAAGTCGCTTATCCCGGACAGCTGCTTTCTTT. The gene calls are TRBV12-2 and TRBJ1-1; the table's TRBD1 call for D was not verified on the DNA. TRBV12-2 is reported as a pseudogene. The CDR3 totals 12 residues.